What follows are 26 T cell receptor beta chains derived from one specimen sequenced in a study of T cells in localized non-small cell lung cancer. Measured with immunoSEQ multiplex PCR; TCRdb has only the in-frame clones, and not every one. This table holds 25,000 to 30,000 clones, 70% to 90% found once. Sample: peripheral blood, taken before any cancer treatment. These receptors all stem from a female donor over 55 with stage III squamous cell lung carcinoma.

The genes are TRBV5-1 and TRBJ1-1; D possibly corresponds to TRBD1 (5 bases). V lost 1 base to trimming and J lost 5 bases, with 12 bases between them. CDR3 length equals 14 residues. Germline CDR1 and CDR2: SGHRS and YFSETQ. The CDR3 reads CASSLLGQVTEAFF. The CDR3 nucleotides are TGCGCCAGCAGCTTGCTGGGGCAAGTGACTGAAGCTTTCTTT.

The chain links TRBV5-1 to TRBJ2-5, with a possible D match to TRBD1 (5 bases). Trimming stripped 0 bases from V and 2 bases from J, with 14 bases between. CDR3 length equals 16 residues. Germline values: CDR1 SGHRS, CDR2 YFSETQ. Here the CDR3 reads CASSLAWQGLQETQYF. CDR3 DNA sequence: TGCGCCAGCAGCTTGGCCTGGCAGGGCCTACAAGAGACCCAGTACTTC.

This chain uses TRBV28 with TRBJ1-2; TRBD1 might be the D (5 bases). CDR3 length: 11 residues. CDR1 and CDR2 (germline): MDHEN, SYDVKM. With 4 bases removed from V and 8 bases from J, the gap between germline ends came to 8 bases. In DNA, the CDR3 is TGTGCCAGCAGTTCGGCAGGGGGCTACACCTTC. Amino acids: CASSSAGGYTF.

The chain combines TRBV6-6 with TRBJ2-1; tentative D call: TRBD2 (5 bases). This CDR3 spans 15 amino acids. The germline V and J ends were trimmed by 6 bases and 3 bases, with 15 bases remaining between them. CDR1 is MNHNY, CDR2 SVGAGI, per germline (reference sequence). CDR3 region: CASSLARTDYNEQFF. The CDR3 DNA reads as TGTGCCAGCAGCCTAGCCCGGACGGACTACAATGAGCAGTTCTTC.

The chain has TRBV10-3 and TRBJ2-7; TRBD1 aligns across 9 bases. The CDR3 has 13 residues. Germline lookup yields CDR1 ENHRY and CDR2 SYGVKD. The junction had 5 bases not matched to a gene; V was cut back by 7 bases and J by 4 bases. In DNA form, the CDR3 reads TGTGCCATCATGGGACAGGGAGGTTACGAGCAGTACTTC. Translating it yields CAIMGQGGYEQYF.

The DNA for the CDR3 is TGTGCCAGCGCAAGGACAGGAACCTACGAGCAGTACTTC. Amino acid sequence: CASARTGTYEQYF. The V gene is TRBV6-5, the J gene TRBJ2-7, with 7 nucleotides matching TRBD1. Germline loops: CDR1 MNHEY, CDR2 SVGAGI. The CDR3 has 13 residues. Unmatched junction bases numbered 6, after V lost 8 bases and J lost 2 bases.

CDR3 loop: CASSEAGQPLSGGYTF. CDR3 DNA: TGTGCCAGCAGTGAAGCTGGACAGCCCTTGTCCGGTGGCTACACCTTC. The gene calls are TRBV6-1 and TRBJ1-2, with a weak D call TRBD1 (6 bases). Germline CDR1 MNHNS, CDR2 SASEGT. Trimming cost V 0 bases and J 7 bases, with 18 bases left between them. There are 16 residues in the CDR3.

V and J are TRBV2 and TRBJ1-3, with D uncertain. Germline loops: CDR1 SNHLY, CDR2 FYNNEI. The V and J ends lost 4 bases and 8 bases respectively, with 24 bases between them. This CDR3 is 17 amino acids long. For the CDR3, the DNA is TGTGCCAGCAGTGTCGGGATAAACACGGTGGGCGGGCACACCATATATTTT. This encodes CASSVGINTVGGHTIYF.

This clone was counted between two and nine times. The chain employs TRBV19 and TRBJ1-6; tentative D call: TRBD1 (6 bases). Trimming shortened V by 6 bases and J by 6 bases, and 9 bases separated the two germline ends. The germline V gene encodes CDR1 LNHDA and CDR2 SQIVND (reference sequence). CDR3 length: 13 amino acids. CDR3 DNA sequence: TGTGCCAGTAGGGGGGCTGGTAATTCACCCCTCCACTTT. Its translation: CASRGAGNSPLHF.

The chain carries TRBV7-2 and TRBJ1-5; D gene unclear. V was trimmed by 2 bases and J by 6 bases, leaving 5 bases between them. Germline assignment: CDR1 SGHTA and CDR2 FQGNSA. The CDR3 has 12 amino acids. CDR3 nucleotides: TGTGCCAGCAGCTTATTCCGTCAGCCCCAGCATTTT. This gives the protein CASSLFRQPQHF.

The rearrangement uses TRBV6-1 and TRBJ1-3, with 8 bases that match TRBD1. The CDR3 has 14 amino acids. V was pared by 4 bases and J by 2 bases, with 1 base of the junction left unmatched. The germline gives CDR1 MNHNS, CDR2 SASEGT. DNA of the CDR3: TGTGCCAGCAGTGCGACAGGGGCTGGAAACACCATATATTTT. Residues: CASSATGAGNTIYF.

The chain uses TRBV7-8 and TRBJ2-7; tentatively, D is TRBD2 (5 bases). This CDR3 contains 15 residues. Germline CDR1 SGHVS, CDR2 FQNEAQ. V was pared by 6 bases and J by 4 bases, with 19 bases between. This CDR3 reads CASRARVDAKYEQYF. The CDR3 coding sequence is TGTGCCAGCAGGGCGAGGGTCGACGCGAAGTACGAGCAGTACTTC.

The chain joins TRBV11-2 to TRBJ2-1, with 12 nucleotides matching TRBD2. Germline CDR1 SGHAT, CDR2 FQNNGV. Unmatched junction bases numbered 3, after V lost 0 bases and J lost 3 bases. This CDR3 has 17 amino acids. The CDR3 coding sequence is TGTGCCAGCAGCTTAGAAACTAGCGGGGGGTACTACAATGAGCAGTTCTTC. Its translation is CASSLETSGGYYNEQFF.

This chain links TRBV6-4 with TRBJ1-1; D gene unclear. In germline, CDR1 is MRHNA, CDR2 SNTAGT. The CDR3 loop spans 12 amino acids. The ends were cut back, 6 bases at V and 1 base at J, with 6 bases in the middle. The CDR3: CASRTENTEAFF. Written as DNA, the CDR3 is TGTGCCAGCAGGACTGAGAACACTGAAGCTTTCTTT.

The rearrangement joins TRBV27 to TRBJ1-1, with D possibly matching TRBD1 (6 bases). V gave up 5 bases and J gave up 8 bases, with 21 bases separating them. Germline CDR1 reads MNHEY; CDR2 reads SMNVEV (reference sequence). CDR3 length: 15 residues. The CDR3 DNA reads as TGTGCCAGCAGTCCTTACAGGGTAGGTTCTACCGAAGCTTTCTTT. The encoded protein is CASSPYRVGSTEAFF.

The chain links TRBV2 to TRBJ2-1, with 8 bases identical to TRBD2. CDR3 size: 13 residues. Trimming at V came to 6 bases and at J to 8 bases, leaving 6 bases not matched to a gene. CDR1 is SNHLY and CDR2 is FYNNEI in the germline V gene. The CDR3 coding sequence is TGTGCCAGCAGATTCAGCGGGAGCTATGAGCAGTTCTTC. It specifies CASRFSGSYEQFF.

The chain combines TRBV19 with TRBJ2-1; D ambiguous. The V gene's germline CDR1 is LNHDA and CDR2 SQIVND (reference sequence). This CDR3 has 14 residues. The germline V and J ends were trimmed by 0 bases and 4 bases, with 7 bases remaining between them. The CDR3: CASSIELDYNEQFF. CDR3 nucleotides: TGTGCCAGTAGTATAGAACTGGATTACAATGAGCAGTTCTTC.

The chain joins TRBV5-6 to TRBJ2-1, with 10 bases fitting TRBD2. The V and J ends lost 2 bases and 8 bases, in that order; junction bases with no gene match: 7. The CDR3 extends over 15 amino acids. The germline V gene encodes CDR1 SGHDT and CDR2 YYEEEE. In DNA, the CDR3 is TGTGCCAGCAGCTTAGCTAGCGGGAGCCCCGATGAGCAGTTCTTC. Protein sequence: CASSLASGSPDEQFF.

The CDR3 is CASSLVARNEQFF. In nucleotides, the CDR3 is TGTGCCAGCAGCTTAGTAGCGAGAAATGAGCAGTTCTTC. V usage is TRBV7-6 and J usage is TRBJ2-1, with D possibly being TRBD2 (5 bases). Germline CDR1 and CDR2: SGHVS and FNYEAQ. Between the trimmed V and J ends, which lost 1 base and 7 bases, there was a span of 8 bases. This CDR3 has 13 residues.

The V gene is TRBV28, the J gene TRBJ2-3; maybe TRBD2 (6 bases). With 6 bases removed from V and 5 bases from J, the gap between germline ends came to 18 bases. Germline V lookup: CDR1 MDHEN, CDR2 SYDVKM. The CDR3 loop spans 15 amino acids. CDR3 sequence reads: CASRAGLHRGDTQYF. The CDR3 region has the DNA TGTGCCAGCAGGGCTGGACTACACCGTGGAGATACGCAGTATTTT.

V is TRBV6-4 and J is TRBJ2-2; 8 bases agree with TRBD2. In germline, CDR1 is MRHNA, CDR2 SNTAGT. The CDR3 contains 16 residues. V shed 2 bases, J shed 5 bases, and the junction held 7 bases outside the gene matches. The CDR3 DNA follows: TGTGCCAGCAGTGACATCGGGAGGGCCGGAACCGGGGAGCTGTTTTTT. Amino acids: CASSDIGRAGTGELFF.

The chain is built from TRBV4-3 and TRBJ1-3; D not certain. This CDR3 is 15 amino acids long. Trimming shortened V by 0 bases and J by 4 bases, and 10 bases separated the two germline ends. CDR1 and CDR2 (germline): LGHNA, YSLEER. CDR3 bases: TGCGCCAGCAGCCAAGATCTGTCTACAGGAAACACCATATATTTT. Translation: CASSQDLSTGNTIYF.

This clone has just one count. The conserved phenylalanine or tryptophan normally closing the CDR3 is absent here, so this likely arose from a read error. The chain recombines TRBV5-7 with TRBJ1-6; 12 nucleotides align to TRBD1. TRBV5-7 is annotated as an ORF whose role is uncertain. J lost 5 bases, V lost 5 bases, and 8 bases had no gene match. The CDR3 covers 17 residues. The CDR3 protein is CASSTRDRGLDNSPLHL. The CDR3 nucleotides are TGTGCCAGCAGTACCCGGGACAGGGGGCTGGATAATTCACCCCTCCACCTT.

This chain uses TRBV19 with TRBJ1-1; D remains unclear. The CDR3 length is 15 residues. The ends were cut back, 1 base at V and 4 bases at J, with 13 bases in the middle. The germline V gene encodes CDR1 LNHDA and CDR2 SQIVND (reference sequence). The CDR3 protein is CASSIGEGRTTEAFF. The CDR3 bases are TGTGCCAGTAGTATAGGGGAAGGGAGGACCACTGAAGCTTTCTTT.

This chain's CDR3 is CAWSEGSGGRQETQYF. CDR3 in DNA: TGTGCCTGGAGTGAGGGTAGCGGGGGAAGGCAAGAGACCCAGTACTTC. The gene calls are TRBV30 and TRBJ2-5; 9 nucleotides agree with TRBD2. Per the germline V gene, CDR1 is GTSNPN and CDR2 is SVGIG (reference sequence). The trim removed 1 base at V and 2 bases at J, leaving 8 bases unmatched. This CDR3 contains 16 residues.

The chain combines TRBV6-5 with TRBJ2-7, with D perhaps given as TRBD1 or TRBD2 (6 bases each). Between the trimmed V and J ends, which lost 6 bases and 8 bases, there was a span of 20 bases. The germline CDR1 and CDR2 sequences are MNHEY and SVGAGI. The CDR3 runs to 14 residues. Here the CDR3 reads CASRPHGGTTKQYF. In DNA form, the CDR3 reads TGTGCCAGCAGGCCACATGGGGGGACAACAAAGCAGTACTTC.